The clone carrying this T cell receptor beta chain was found a few times. Its specificity is not known. Quantitative 5'-RACE with molecular barcodes produced the TCR beta libraries. TCRdb called the 5' RACE reads again in MiXCR, with one record for every CDR3 protein. This sample has 300,000 to 350,000 distinct CDR3 sequences, with around 15% found just once. These data come from a study of CD8 T cells in ankylosing spondylitis. Study outcomes and limitations: Disease-associated clones were reportedly significantly overrepresented in matched ankylosing spondylitis synovial fluid. Disease-linked clones had a CD8+ phenotype and relatively low frequency in peripheral blood. Among TCR beta sequences, a motif of several highly homologous variants appeared characteristic of ankylosing spondylitis blood.

This TCR was sampled from a male donor with ankylosing spondylitis or in good health (not recorded which). Sample: blood, either unsorted or a sorted T cell fraction (not recorded which).

In DNA form, the CDR3 reads TGTGCCAGCAGTGCCGGTGACAGGTGGGCTTTCTTT. Translating it yields CASSAGDRWAFF. The chain employs TRBV2 and TRBJ1-1; D possibly corresponds to TRBD1 (6 bases). V dropped 4 bases and J dropped 11 bases, with 14 bases sitting between them. In germline, CDR1 is SNHLY, CDR2 FYNNEI. This CDR3 has 12 residues.